This TCR beta chain was captured by sequencing in a study of multiple sclerosis patients with progressive multifocal leukoencephalopathy. Clones were read by immunoSEQ multiplex PCR, and TCRdb kept only the in-frame ones, dropping some. This sample has more than 30,000 clones, with about 87% found just once. Documented time point: time of PML onset. Between roughly 15 and 56 months of natalizumab therapy passed before PML developed in these natalizumab-treated patients. Prior interferon beta treatment was universal, and the PML patients were all female. Trimming took 7 bases from V and 4 from J, leaving 10 bases between them. This CDR3 is 12 amino acids long. CDR1 is MDHEN, CDR2 SYDVKM, per germline. This clone was observed a few times.

The genes are TRBV28 and TRBJ1-1; D is uncertain. Sequenced here: PBMCs, sampled from a patient treated with natalizumab. The clonotype comes from a woman between 35 and 50 years old with progressive multifocal leukoencephalopathy. DNA of the CDR3: TGTGCCAGCATTGCTACGGGCACTGAAGCTTTCTTT. Translated, it gives CASIATGTEAFF. Filled out from reference TRBV28 and TRBJ1-1, the complete variable domain reads DVKVTQSSRYLVKRTGEKVFLECVQDMDHENMFWYRQDPGLGLRLIYFSYDVKMKEKGDIPEGYSVSREKKERFSLILESASTNQTSMYLCASIATGTEAFFGQGTRLTVV.